This T cell receptor (beta chain) was recovered during a study of human T cells and chemical hapten exposure (dated by TCRdb to the early 2020s). For the study in its entirety: For sensitization, 2% DPC in acetone was applied to a roughly 2 cm by roughly 2 cm area of upper inner arm skin. Approximately 30 alopecia patients provided blood for TCR sequencing at one to four time points (pre-sensitization, 2, 6 and 24 weeks). Patch testing was performed on the upper back with Finn chambers containing 0.01% DPC, and the patch tests were scored after 6 days according to International Contact Dermatitis Research Group standards. Libraries were pooled for sequencing, and variation in per-sample TCR yields was attributed mainly to small differences in library volumes within the pool. Throughout the approximately 25-week study period, patients were also given weekly therapeutic DPC doses on the scalp. In alopecia patients, the study followed how the peripheral blood TCR repertoire changed in vivo over primary and secondary sensitization to diphenylcyclopropenone (DPC), a hapten. The mostly female patient cohort included alopecia areata with under or over 50% scalp involvement, alopecia totalis and alopecia universalis. Blood samples were taken from patients before sensitization (week 0) and at 2, 6 and about 24 weeks after DPC sensitization.

CDR3 length: 13 amino acids, cysteine to phenylalanine. CDR3 DNA is the only sequence kept; it has 39 bases, read in frame from the first base. At the junction V is shortened by 9 bases and J by 0 bases; bases outside the gene matches: 1. According to the germline V gene, CDR1 reads KGHDR and CDR2 reads SFDVKD. Library preparation employed RACE. The sequencer listed for this sample is NextSeq 500. During library preparation, unique molecular identifiers were attached to individual cDNA molecules so that TCRs could be counted quantitatively and reproducibly. Each blood RNA sample was used to sequence both TCR alpha and TCR beta chains. Per the source publication's procedure: The median number of TCRs per sample was 95,638, ranging from about 23,224 to 700,000. V, J and CDR3 annotation of the TCR reads was performed with the Decombinator software suite. For the PS versus PT1 abundance plots, all samples were subsampled to the same number of TCRs (28,000). TCRs were defined as expanded if absent before sensitization and observed at least eight times at the 2-week time point. The raw public data were reprocessed by TCRdb itself: fastp quality trimming at Q25, MiXCR clonotype calling, in-frame beta chains only. When rows share a CDR3 protein, they turn into one entry using the most common DNA and genes. The V and J calls shown here were made by TCRdb, not taken from the authors' results. Recorded for this sample are tens of thousands of distinct CDR3 sequences; over 6.5% of them occurred a single time. About 3.5% of the sample is held by the ten biggest clonotypes.

This clonotype was counted a few times. There is no known antigen for this receptor. Nothing much larger sits one base from this clone, and base qualities are not available. This sample's time point label indicates: patch test 2, 6 weeks after DPC sensitization. The sample's treatment or condition, from its label and the paper: therapeutic diphenylcyclopropenone sensitization with weekly scalp DPC. Blood at each patch-test visit was drawn before the patch test was applied. To be eligible, patients had to be aged 18 to 70, diagnosed with alopecia and judged suitable for DPC therapy, while pregnant patients were excluded. Unfractionated whole blood was collected in Tempus Blood RNA tubes, and total RNA was extracted from that blood. The study at large found these results: Compared with pre-sensitization or healthy control sets, expanded TCRs formed significantly more large CDR3 similarity clusters, which is consistent with antigen-driven responses. DPC sensitization did not change how many TCRs were above 1 in 1000 frequency, and no evidence was found of alterations in global repertoire structure. Because every patient had alopecia, a presumed autoimmune disease, the patients' immune response might differ from that of healthy individuals. After repeated subsampling, the strength of the expansion versus patch-test correlation and the threshold at which it became significant changed. A positive correlation was found between the number of PT1 expanded TCRs and patch test score, with significance reached at thresholds 8, 16 and 32 but not 4.

Sequenced material: whole blood, taken in connection with sensitization to the hapten diphenylcyclopropenone (DPC). The sequence came from a woman between 50 and 59 years old with alopecia areata. Some clones in this sample may be carry-over from other donors' samples. The sequence is built from TRBV24-1 and TRBJ1-1, with 9 junctional bases fitting TRBD1. CDR3 region: CATGDRVNTEAFF. The nucleotides read TGTGCCACCGGGGACAGGGTGAACACTGAAGCTTTCTTT.